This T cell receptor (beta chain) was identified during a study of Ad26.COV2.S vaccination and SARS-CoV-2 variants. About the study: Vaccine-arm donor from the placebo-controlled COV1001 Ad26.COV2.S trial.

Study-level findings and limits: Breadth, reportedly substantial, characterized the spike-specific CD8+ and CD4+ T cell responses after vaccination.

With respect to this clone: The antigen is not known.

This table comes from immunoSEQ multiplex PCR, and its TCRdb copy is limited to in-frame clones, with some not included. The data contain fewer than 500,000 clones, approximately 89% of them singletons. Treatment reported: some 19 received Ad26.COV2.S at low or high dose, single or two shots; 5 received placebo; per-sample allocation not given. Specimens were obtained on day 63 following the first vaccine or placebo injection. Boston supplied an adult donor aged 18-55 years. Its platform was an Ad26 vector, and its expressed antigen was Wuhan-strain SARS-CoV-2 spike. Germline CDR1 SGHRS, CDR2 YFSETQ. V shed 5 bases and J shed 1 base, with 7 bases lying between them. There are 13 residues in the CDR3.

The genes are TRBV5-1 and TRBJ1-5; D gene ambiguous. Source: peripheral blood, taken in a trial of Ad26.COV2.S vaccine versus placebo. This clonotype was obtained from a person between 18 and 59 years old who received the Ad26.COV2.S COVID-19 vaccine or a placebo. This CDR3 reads CASSQESNQPQHF. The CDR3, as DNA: TGCGCCAGCAGTCAGGAAAGCAATCAGCCCCAGCATTTT.